This T cell receptor (beta chain) emerged from a study of T cell responses to AZD1222 COVID-19 vaccine. Notes on the study in general: The reported proportion of spike-specific TCRs targeting unmutated variant regions was nearly half. Seropositive AZD1222 recipients at baseline numbered only six or seven.

The trim removed 2 bases at V and 5 bases at J, leaving 7 bases unmatched. The CDR3 loop spans 15 amino acids. In germline, CDR1 is SGHTS, CDR2 YDEGEE. As to this clone: Its antigen is still unknown.

The method was immunoSEQ multiplex PCR; TCRdb's version includes in-frame clones alone and lacks a portion of them. The table has over 95,000 clones, about 91% seen once. Some second doses came at about 4 weeks and others at about 12 weeks; these were pooled. The sample was peripheral blood, taken 28 days after the second AZD1222 dose. The V gene is TRBV5-8, the J gene TRBJ1-5, with 7 bases identical to TRBD1. The clonotype was recovered from an adult who received the AZD1222 COVID-19 vaccine. This chain's CDR3 is CASSFTGAVYQPQHF. The CDR3 DNA is TGTGCCAGCAGCTTCACAGGGGCAGTCTATCAGCCCCAGCATTTT.